This T cell receptor beta chain stems from a study of cytomegalovirus exposure and HLA in healthy donors. Study outcomes and limitations: In a later analysis, DRB1 alleles had the most associated TCRs; HLA-C alleles the fewest.

Notes on this clone: Its antigen remains unidentified.

Trimming shortened V by 0 bases and J by 0 bases, and 6 bases separated the two germline ends. Per the germline V gene, CDR1 is MNHNS and CDR2 is SASEGT. The CDR3 runs to 15 residues. The primer mix had 60 Vbeta and 13 Jbeta primers. Method: immunoSEQ multiplex PCR; TCRdb's copy keeps in-frame clones and lacks some. The sample has 150,000 to 200,000 clones; roughly 75% are singletons. This TCR was sampled from a man between 18 and 35 years old in good health and CMV-seropositive. The chain carries TRBV6-1 and TRBJ1-5; D gene unclear. Sequencing was carried out using PBMCs. In nucleotides, the CDR3 is TGTGCCAGCAGTGAAGCGAGTAATAGCAATCAGCCCCAGCATTTT. Protein sequence: CASSEASNSNQPQHF.